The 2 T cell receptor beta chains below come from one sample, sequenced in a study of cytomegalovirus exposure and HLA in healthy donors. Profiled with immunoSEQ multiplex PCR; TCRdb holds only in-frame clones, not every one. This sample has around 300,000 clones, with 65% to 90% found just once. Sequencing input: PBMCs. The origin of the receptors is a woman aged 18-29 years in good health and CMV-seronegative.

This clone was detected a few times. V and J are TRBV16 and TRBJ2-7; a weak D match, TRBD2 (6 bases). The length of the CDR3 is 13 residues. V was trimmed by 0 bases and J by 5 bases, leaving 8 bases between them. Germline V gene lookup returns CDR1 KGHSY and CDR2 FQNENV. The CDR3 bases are TGTGCCAGCAGCCAATCGCGCGGGAACGAGCAGTACTTC. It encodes CASSQSRGNEQYF.

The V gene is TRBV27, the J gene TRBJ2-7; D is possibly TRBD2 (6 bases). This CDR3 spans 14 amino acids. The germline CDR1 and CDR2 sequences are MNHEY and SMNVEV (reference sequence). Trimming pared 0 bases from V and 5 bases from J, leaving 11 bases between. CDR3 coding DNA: TGTGCCAGCAGTTTATCGACTGGGAGGCACGAGCAGTACTTC. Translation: CASSLSTGRHEQYF.